Sequencing of this T cell receptor (beta chain) was carried out in a study of T cells in localized non-small cell lung cancer. Concerning this clone itself: The antigen is undetermined.

Findings and limits, study-wide: The highest T cell clonality was in uninvolved adjacent lung, above tumor.

Germline-derived CDR1 and CDR2 are MDHEN and SYDVKM. V shed 4 bases and J 5 bases; nucleotides not matched to a gene: 9. The CDR3 covers 15 residues. The assay was immunoSEQ multiplex PCR, and TCRdb's table has in-frame clones only and misses some. The sample consists of under 150,000 clones, about 90% of them appearing once. Sequenced material: peripheral blood, taken before any cancer treatment. The chain employs TRBV28 and TRBJ1-2, with 8 positions matching TRBD1. This clonotype originated in a female donor of 60 years or more with stage I lung adenocarcinoma. CDR3 sequence (DNA): TGTGCCAGCAGTTCGGGACAGGCCGCCCTTTATGGCTACACCTTC. Residues: CASSSGQAALYGYTF.